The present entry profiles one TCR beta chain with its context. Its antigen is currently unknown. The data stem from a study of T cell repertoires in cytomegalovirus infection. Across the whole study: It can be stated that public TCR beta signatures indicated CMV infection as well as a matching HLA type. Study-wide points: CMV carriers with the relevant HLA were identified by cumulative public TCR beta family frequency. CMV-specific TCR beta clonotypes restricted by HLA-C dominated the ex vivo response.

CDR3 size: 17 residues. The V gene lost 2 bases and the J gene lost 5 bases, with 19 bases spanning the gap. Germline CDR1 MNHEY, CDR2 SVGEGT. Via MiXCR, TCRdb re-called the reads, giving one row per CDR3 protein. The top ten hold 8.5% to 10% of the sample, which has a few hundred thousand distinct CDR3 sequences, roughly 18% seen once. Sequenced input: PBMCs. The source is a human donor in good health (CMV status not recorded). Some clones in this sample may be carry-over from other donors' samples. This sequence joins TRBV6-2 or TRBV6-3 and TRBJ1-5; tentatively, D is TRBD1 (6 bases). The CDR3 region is CASSYIWGTSGYQPQHF. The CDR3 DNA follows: TGTGCCAGCAGTTACATTTGGGGGACATCGGGTTATCAGCCCCAGCATTTT.